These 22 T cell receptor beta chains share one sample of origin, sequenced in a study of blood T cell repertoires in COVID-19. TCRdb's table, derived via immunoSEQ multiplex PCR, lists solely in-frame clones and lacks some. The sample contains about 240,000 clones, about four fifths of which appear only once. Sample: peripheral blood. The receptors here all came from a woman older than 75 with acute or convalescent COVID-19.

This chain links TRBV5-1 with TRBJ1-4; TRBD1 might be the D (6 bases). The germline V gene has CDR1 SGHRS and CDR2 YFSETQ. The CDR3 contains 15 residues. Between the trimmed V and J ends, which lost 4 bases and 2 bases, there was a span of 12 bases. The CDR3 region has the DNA TGCGCCAGCAGCCAAGGGGGAACGACTAATGAAAAACTGTTTTTT. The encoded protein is CASSQGGTTNEKLFF.

CDR3 region: CASSPGTSGGPISYEQYF. CDR3 bases: TGTGCCAGCAGCCCCGGGACTAGCGGGGGCCCGATATCCTACGAGCAGTACTTC. This chain connects TRBV11-2 to TRBJ2-7; TRBD2 aligns across 14 bases. This CDR3 comprises 18 residues. The J segment lost 1 base and the V segment lost 5 bases, leaving 10 bases of the junction unmatched. Per the germline V gene, CDR1 is SGHAT and CDR2 is FQNNGV.

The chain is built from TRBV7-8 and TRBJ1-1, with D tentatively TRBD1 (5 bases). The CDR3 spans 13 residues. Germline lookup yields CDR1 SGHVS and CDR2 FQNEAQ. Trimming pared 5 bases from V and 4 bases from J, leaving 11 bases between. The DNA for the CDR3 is TGTGCCAGCAGCCCGACGGGGGGCACTGAAGCTTTCTTT. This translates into CASSPTGGTEAFF.

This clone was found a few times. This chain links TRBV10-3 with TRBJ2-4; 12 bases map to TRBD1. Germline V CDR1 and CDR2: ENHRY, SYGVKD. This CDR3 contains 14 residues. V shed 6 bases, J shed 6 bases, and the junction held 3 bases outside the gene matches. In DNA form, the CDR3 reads TGTGCCATCAGGGGGGACAGGGGGCTAAACATTCAGTACTTC. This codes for CAIRGDRGLNIQYF.

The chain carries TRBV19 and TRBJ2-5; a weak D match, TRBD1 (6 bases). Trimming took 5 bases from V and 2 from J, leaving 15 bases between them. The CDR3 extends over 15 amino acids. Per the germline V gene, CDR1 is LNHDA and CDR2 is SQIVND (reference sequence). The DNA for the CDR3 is TGTGCCAGTAGTGTGACAGGCACGGTACAAGAGACCCAGTACTTC. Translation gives CASSVTGTVQETQYF.

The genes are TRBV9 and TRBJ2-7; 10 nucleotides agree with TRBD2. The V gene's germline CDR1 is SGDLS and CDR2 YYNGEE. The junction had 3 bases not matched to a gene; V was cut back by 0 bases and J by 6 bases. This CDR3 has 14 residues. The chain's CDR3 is CASSVGAGGTEQYF. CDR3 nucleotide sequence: TGTGCCAGCAGCGTAGGAGCGGGGGGGACCGAGCAGTACTTC.

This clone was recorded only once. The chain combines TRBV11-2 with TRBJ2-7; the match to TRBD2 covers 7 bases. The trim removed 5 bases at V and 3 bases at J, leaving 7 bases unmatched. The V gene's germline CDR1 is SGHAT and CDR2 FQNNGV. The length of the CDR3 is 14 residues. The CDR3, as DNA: TGTGCCAGCAGCCCCCCCGGGGGGTACTACGAGCAGTACTTC. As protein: CASSPPGGYYEQYF.

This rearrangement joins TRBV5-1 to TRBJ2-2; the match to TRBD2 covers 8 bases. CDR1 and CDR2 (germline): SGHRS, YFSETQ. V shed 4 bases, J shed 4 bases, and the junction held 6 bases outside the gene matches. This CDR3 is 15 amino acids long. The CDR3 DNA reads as TGCGCCAGCAGCCCCTGGCGGGAGGTCACCGGGGAGCTGTTTTTT. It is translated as CASSPWREVTGELFF.

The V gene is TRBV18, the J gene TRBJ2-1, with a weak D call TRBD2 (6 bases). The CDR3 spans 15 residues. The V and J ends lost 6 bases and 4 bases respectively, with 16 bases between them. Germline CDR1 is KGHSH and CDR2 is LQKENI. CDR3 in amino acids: CASSNAGTGYNEQFF. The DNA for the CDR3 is TGTGCCAGCTCCAATGCCGGGACTGGATACAATGAGCAGTTCTTC.

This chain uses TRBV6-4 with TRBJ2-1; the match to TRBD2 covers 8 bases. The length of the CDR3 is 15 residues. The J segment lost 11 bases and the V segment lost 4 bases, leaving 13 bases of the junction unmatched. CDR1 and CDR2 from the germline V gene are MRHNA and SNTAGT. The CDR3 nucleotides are TGTGCCAGCAGTGGGGGGGCTAGCGGGTCTAGGAAGCAGTTCTTC. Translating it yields CASSGGASGSRKQFF.

The DNA of the CDR3 is TGTGCCAGCTCAGGGTCCCAGGGAAGTGGCACTGAAGCTTTCTTT. Translating gives CASSGSQGSGTEAFF. The chain couples TRBV18 to TRBJ1-1; TRBD1 might be the D (5 bases). V lost 5 bases and J 4 bases, leaving 17 bases between the germline ends. The length of the CDR3 is 15 residues. Germline V gene sequence: CDR1 KGHSH, CDR2 LQKENI.

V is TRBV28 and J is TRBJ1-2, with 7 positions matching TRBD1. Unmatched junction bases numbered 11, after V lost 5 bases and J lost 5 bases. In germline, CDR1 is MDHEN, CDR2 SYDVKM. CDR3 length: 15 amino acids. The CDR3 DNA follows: TGTGCCAGCAGTGGACCCGACAGGGTTGGGTATGGCTACACCTTC. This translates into CASSGPDRVGYGYTF.

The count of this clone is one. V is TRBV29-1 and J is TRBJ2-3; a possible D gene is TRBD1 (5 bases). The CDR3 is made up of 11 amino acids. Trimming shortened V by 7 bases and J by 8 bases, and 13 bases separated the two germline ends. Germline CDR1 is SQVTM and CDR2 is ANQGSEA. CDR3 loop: CSAAPGLTQYF. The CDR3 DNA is TGCAGCGCCGCCCCAGGGCTTACGCAGTATTTT.

In DNA, the CDR3 is TGTGCCTGGAGTGTACAGGGCAGAACTAACTATGGCTACACCTTC. It encodes CAWSVQGRTNYGYTF. The chain carries TRBV30 and TRBJ1-2; D is possibly TRBD1 (6 bases). This CDR3 has 15 amino acids. V dropped 0 bases and J dropped 0 bases, with 11 bases sitting between them. CDR1 GTSNPN and CDR2 SVGIG come from the germline V gene (reference sequence).

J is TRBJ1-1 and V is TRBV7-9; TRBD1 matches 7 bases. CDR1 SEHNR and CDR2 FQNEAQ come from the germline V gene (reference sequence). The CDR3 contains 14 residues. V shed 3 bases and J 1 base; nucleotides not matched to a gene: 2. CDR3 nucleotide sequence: TGTGCCAGCAGCTTCGGACAGGAGAACACTGAAGCTTTCTTT. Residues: CASSFGQENTEAFF.

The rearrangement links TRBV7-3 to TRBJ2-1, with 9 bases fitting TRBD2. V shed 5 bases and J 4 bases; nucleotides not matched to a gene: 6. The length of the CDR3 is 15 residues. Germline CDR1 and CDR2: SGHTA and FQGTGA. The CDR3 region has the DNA TGTGCCAGCAGCGGGAAGCGGGGGGATTACAATGAGCAGTTCTTC. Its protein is CASSGKRGDYNEQFF. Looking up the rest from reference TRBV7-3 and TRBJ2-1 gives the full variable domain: GAGVSQTPSNKVTEKGKYVELRCDPISGHTALYWYRQSLGQGPEFLIYFQGTGAADDSGLPNDRFFAVRPEGSVSTLKIQRTERGDSAVYLCASSGKRGDYNEQFFGPGTRLTVL.

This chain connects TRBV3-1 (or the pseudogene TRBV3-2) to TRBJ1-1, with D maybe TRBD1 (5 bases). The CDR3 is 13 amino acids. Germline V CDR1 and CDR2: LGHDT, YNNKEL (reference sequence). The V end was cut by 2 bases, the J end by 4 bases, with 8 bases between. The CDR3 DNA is TGTGCCAGCAGCCAACAGGGTTTCACTGAAGCTTTCTTT. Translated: CASSQQGFTEAFF.

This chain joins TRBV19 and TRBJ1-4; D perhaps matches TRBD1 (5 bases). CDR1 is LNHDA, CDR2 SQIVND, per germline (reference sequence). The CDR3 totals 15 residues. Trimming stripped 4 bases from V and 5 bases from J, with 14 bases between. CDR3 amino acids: CASSTRGGGNEKLFF. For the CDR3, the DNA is TGTGCCAGTAGTACCCGGGGGGGTGGGAATGAAAAACTGTTTTTT.

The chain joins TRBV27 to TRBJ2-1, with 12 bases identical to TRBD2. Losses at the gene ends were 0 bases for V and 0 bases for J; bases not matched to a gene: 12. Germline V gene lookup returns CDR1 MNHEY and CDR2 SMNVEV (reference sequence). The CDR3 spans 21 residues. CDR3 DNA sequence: TGTGCCAGCAGTTTATCGCACCCGGGACTAGCGGGCCCGAGCTCCTACAATGAGCAGTTCTTC. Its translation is CASSLSHPGLAGPSSYNEQFF.

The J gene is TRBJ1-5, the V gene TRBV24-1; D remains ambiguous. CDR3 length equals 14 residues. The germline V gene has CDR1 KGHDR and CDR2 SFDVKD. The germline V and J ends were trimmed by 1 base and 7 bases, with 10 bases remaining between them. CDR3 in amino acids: CATSDFRVSQPQHF. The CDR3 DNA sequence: TGTGCCACCAGTGATTTCCGAGTGTCCCAGCCCCAGCATTTT.

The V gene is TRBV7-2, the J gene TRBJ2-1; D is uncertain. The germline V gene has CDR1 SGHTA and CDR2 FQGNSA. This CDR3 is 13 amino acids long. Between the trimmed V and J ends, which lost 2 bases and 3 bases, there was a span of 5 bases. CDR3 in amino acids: CASSLNYYNEQFF. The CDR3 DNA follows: TGTGCCAGCAGCTTAAACTACTACAATGAGCAGTTCTTC. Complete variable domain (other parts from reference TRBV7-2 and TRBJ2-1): GAGVSQSPSNKVTEKGKDVELRCDPISGHTALYWYRQSLGQGLEFLIYFQGNSAPDKSGLPSDRFSAERTGGSVSTLTIQRTQQEDSAVYLCASSLNYYNEQFFGPGTRLTVL.

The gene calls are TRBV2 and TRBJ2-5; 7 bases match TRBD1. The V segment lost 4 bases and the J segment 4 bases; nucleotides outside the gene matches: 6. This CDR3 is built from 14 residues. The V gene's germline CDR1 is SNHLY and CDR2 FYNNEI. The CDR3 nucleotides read TGTGCCAGCAGTGCCGGTAGACAGGGAGAGACCCAGTACTTC. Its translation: CASSAGRQGETQYF.